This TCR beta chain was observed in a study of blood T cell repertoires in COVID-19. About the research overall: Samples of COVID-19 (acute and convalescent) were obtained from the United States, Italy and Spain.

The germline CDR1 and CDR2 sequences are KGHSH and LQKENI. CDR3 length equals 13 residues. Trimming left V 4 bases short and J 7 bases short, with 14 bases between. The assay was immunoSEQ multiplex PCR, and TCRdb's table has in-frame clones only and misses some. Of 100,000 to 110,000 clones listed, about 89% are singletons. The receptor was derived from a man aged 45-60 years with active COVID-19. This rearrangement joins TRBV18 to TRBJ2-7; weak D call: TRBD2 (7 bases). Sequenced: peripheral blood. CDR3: CASSQIGGDEQYV. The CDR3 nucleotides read TGTGCCAGCTCACAGATAGGGGGGGATGAGCAGTACGTC.